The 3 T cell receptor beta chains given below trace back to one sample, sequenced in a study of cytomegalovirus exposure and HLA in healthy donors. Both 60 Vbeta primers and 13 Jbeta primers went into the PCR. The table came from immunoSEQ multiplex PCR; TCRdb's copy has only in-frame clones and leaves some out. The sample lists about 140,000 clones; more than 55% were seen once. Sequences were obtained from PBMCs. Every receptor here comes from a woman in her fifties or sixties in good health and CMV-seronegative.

CDR3: CASSRGGGDYGYTF. The CDR3 DNA follows: TGTGCCAGCAGCCGTGGTGGGGGGGACTATGGCTACACCTTC. This rearrangement joins TRBV6-5 to TRBJ1-2; a weak D match, TRBD1 (5 bases). The germline V gene has CDR1 MNHEY and CDR2 SVGAGI. The CDR3 extends over 14 amino acids. V lost 6 bases and J 3 bases, leaving 14 bases between the germline ends.

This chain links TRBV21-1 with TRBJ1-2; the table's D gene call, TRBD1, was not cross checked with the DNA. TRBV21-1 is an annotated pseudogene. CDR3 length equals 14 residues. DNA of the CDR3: TGTGCCAGCATGATTACAGGGGAATTCTATGGCTACACCTTC. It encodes CASMITGEFYGYTF.

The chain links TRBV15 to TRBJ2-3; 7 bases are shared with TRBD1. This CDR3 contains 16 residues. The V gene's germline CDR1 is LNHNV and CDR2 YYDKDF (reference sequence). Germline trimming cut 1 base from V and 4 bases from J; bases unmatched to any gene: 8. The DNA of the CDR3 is TGTGCCACCAGCAGAGGTCAGGGGGTAAACGCAGATACGCAGTATTTT. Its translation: CATSRGQGVNADTQYF.